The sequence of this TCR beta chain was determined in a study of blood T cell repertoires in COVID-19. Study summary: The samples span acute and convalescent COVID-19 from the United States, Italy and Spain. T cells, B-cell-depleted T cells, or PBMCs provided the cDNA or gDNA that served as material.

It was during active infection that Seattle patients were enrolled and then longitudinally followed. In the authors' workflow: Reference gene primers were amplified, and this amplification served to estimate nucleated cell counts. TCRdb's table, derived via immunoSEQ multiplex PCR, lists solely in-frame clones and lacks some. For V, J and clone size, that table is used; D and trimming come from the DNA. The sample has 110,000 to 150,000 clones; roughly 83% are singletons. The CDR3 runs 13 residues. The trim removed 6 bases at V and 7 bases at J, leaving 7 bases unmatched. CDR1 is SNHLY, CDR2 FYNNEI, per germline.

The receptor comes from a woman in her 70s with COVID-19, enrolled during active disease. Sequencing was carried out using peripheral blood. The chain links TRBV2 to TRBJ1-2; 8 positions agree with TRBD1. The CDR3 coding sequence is TGTGCCAGCAGCCCTTCTCAGGGGGCTGGCTACACCTTC. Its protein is CASSPSQGAGYTF.